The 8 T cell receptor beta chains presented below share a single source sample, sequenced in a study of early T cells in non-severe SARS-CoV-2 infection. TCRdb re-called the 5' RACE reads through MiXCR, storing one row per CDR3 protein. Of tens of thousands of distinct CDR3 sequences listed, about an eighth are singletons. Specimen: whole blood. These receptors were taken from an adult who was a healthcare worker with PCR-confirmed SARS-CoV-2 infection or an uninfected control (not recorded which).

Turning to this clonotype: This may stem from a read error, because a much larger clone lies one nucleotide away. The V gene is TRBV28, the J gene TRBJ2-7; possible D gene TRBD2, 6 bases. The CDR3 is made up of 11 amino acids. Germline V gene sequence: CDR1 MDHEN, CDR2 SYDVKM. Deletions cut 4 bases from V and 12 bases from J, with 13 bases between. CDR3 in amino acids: CASSSGRSMYF. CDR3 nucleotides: TGTGCCAGCAGTTCAGGGAGGTCAATGTACTTC.

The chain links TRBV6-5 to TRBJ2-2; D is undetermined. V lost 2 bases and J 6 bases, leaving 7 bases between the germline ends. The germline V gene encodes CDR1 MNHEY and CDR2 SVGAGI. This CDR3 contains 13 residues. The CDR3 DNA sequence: TGTGCCAGCAGTTACCGAAGAGCCGGGGAGCTGTTTTTT. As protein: CASSYRRAGELFF.

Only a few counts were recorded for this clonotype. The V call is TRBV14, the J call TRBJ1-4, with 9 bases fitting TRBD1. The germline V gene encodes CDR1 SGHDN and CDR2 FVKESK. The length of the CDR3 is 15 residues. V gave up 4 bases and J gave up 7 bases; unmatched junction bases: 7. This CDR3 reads CASSPLQGAGEKLFF. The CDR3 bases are TGTGCCAGCAGCCCATTACAGGGGGCCGGTGAAAAACTGTTTTTT.

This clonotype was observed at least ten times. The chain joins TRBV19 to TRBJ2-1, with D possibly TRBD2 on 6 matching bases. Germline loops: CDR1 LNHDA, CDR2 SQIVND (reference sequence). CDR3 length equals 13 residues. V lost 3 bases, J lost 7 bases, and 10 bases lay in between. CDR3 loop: CASSIGLWNEQFF. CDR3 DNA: TGTGCCAGTAGTATTGGACTATGGAATGAGCAGTTCTTC.

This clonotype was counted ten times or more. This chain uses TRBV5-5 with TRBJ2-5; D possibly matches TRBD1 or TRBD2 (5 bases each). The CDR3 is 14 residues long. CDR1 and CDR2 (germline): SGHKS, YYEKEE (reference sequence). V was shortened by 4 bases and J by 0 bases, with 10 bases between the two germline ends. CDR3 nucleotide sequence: TGTGCCAGCAGCCCGGGACCGAACCAAGAGACCCAGTACTTC. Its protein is CASSPGPNQETQYF.

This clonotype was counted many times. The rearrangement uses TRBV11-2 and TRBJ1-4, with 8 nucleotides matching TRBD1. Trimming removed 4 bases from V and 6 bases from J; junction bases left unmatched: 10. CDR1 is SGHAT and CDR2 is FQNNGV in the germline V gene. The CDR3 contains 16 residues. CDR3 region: CASSSRPGQEDEKLFF. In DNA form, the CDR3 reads TGTGCCAGCAGCTCTCGCCCGGGACAGGAGGATGAAAAACTGTTTTTT.

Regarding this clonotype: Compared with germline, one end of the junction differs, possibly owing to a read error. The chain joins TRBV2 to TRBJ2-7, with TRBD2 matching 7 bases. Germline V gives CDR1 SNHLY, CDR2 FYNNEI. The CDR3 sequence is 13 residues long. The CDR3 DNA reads TGTGCCAGAACTAGCGACGTCCGTCATTCTATTGACTTC. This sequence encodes CARTSDVRHSIDF.

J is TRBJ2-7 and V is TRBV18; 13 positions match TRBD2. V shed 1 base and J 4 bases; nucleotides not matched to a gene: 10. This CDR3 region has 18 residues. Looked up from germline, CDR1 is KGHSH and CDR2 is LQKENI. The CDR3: CASSPRTSGSRSGYEQYF. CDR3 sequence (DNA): TGTGCCAGCTCACCACGGACTAGCGGGAGTCGGAGCGGGTACGAGCAGTACTTC.